The 28 T cell receptor beta chains given below trace back to one sample, sequenced in a study of shared clonotypes between healthy human individuals. This table comes from immunoSEQ multiplex PCR, and its TCRdb copy is limited to in-frame clones, with some not included. The table includes around 500,000 clones, 60% to 80% detected once. Material: PBMCs. The receptors were sampled from a woman in her thirties or forties in good health. Some clones in this sample may be carry-over from other donors' samples.

In nucleotides, the CDR3 is TGTGCCACGTCCCCAGAGCAACAGGGTAACGAGCAGTACTTC. This codes for CATSPEQQGNEQYF. V usage is TRBV25-1 and J usage is TRBJ2-7; D might be TRBD1 (6 bases). Trimming left V 10 bases short and J 5 bases short, with 21 bases between. The CDR3 totals 14 residues. Germline V CDR1 and CDR2: MGHDK, SYGVNS.

V usage is TRBV4-3 and J usage is TRBJ1-3; D is unresolved. In germline, CDR1 is LGHNA, CDR2 YSLEER. This CDR3 comprises 15 residues. V was cut by 0 bases and J by 1 base, with 7 bases left in between. In DNA, the CDR3 is TGCGCCAGCAGCCAAGATCGGGGTTCTGGAAACACCATATATTTT. Translated: CASSQDRGSGNTIYF.

This clone was found once. The V and J genes are TRBV7-9 and TRBJ1-1; a possible D gene is TRBD1 (6 bases). This CDR3 has 14 residues. Germline V gene sequence: CDR1 SEHNR, CDR2 FQNEAQ (reference sequence). V lost 2 bases to trimming and J lost 1 base, with 8 bases between them. CDR3 sequence reads: CASSLHRENTEAFF. CDR3 nucleotides: TGTGCCAGCAGCTTACACAGGGAGAACACTGAAGCTTTCTTT. Together with reference TRBV7-9 and TRBJ1-1, the CDR3 gives the full variable domain: DTGVSQNPRHKITKRGQNVTFRCDPISEHNRLYWYRQTLGQGPEFLTYFQNEAQLEKSRLLSDRFSAERPKGSFSTLEIQRTEQGDSAMYLCASSLHRENTEAFFGQGTRLTVV.

This clone was picked up one time. The V and J genes are TRBV10-2 and TRBJ2-1; 11 nucleotides line up with TRBD2. The germline CDR1 and CDR2 sequences are WSHSY and SAAADI. The CDR3 runs 16 residues. Trimming took 5 bases from V and 7 from J; bases not matched to a gene: 10. DNA for the CDR3: TGCGCCAGCAGTTCTAGCGGGAGGTCAGGGTTAAATGAGCAGTTCTTC. Amino acid sequence: CASSSSGRSGLNEQFF.

This clone was counted between two and nine times. The same CDR3 arises from other DNA sequences in this sample as well. DNA for the CDR3: TGCAGCGCTAGGTACTCGGATACGCAGTATTTT. It is translated as CSARYSDTQYF. This rearrangement joins TRBV29-1 to TRBJ2-3; D ambiguous. This CDR3 is 11 amino acids long. CDR1 SQVTM and CDR2 ANQGSEA come from the germline V gene. The V gene lost 7 bases and the J gene lost 6 bases, with 11 bases spanning the gap.

This clone was picked up one time. The V gene is TRBV5-4, the J gene TRBJ2-1; the match to TRBD2 covers 8 bases. This CDR3 spans 16 amino acids. Germline lookup yields CDR1 SGHNT and CDR2 YYREEE (reference sequence). V lost 4 bases to trimming and J lost 5 bases; unmatched junction nucleotides: 11. The CDR3 DNA follows: TGTGCCAGCAGCACCCAGACTAGCGCCCGACACAATGAGCAGTTCTTC. It yields the protein CASSTQTSARHNEQFF.

This sequence joins TRBV6-5 and TRBJ1-4; tentatively, D is TRBD1 (6 bases). Between the trimmed V and J ends, which lost 6 bases and 1 base, there was a span of 9 bases. The CDR3 consists of 14 residues. Germline CDR1 MNHEY, CDR2 SVGAGI. This chain's CDR3 is CASRKDRTNEKLFF. As DNA, the CDR3 is TGTGCCAGCAGAAAGGACAGAACTAATGAAAAACTGTTTTTT.

This clone was counted a few times. V and J are TRBV28 and TRBJ1-4; 11 bases are a match to TRBD1. The ends lost 5 bases at V and 8 bases at J; junction bases unmatched: 4. The CDR3 is made up of 14 amino acids. The germline V gene has CDR1 MDHEN and CDR2 SYDVKM. The CDR3 nucleotides read TGTGCCAGCAGTGTGGGGACAGGGGGAGAAAAACTGTTTTTT. Translation gives CASSVGTGGEKLFF. The whole variable domain, remainder taken from reference TRBV28 and TRBJ1-4, is DVKVTQSSRYLVKRTGEKVFLECVQDMDHENMFWYRQDPGLGLRLIYFSYDVKMKEKGDIPEGYSVSREKKERFSLILESASTNQTSMYLCASSVGTGGEKLFFGSGTQLSVL.

The chain carries TRBV28 and TRBJ1-5; D is possibly TRBD1 (5 bases). CDR3 length: 12 amino acids. In germline, CDR1 is MDHEN, CDR2 SYDVKM. CDR3 sequence (DNA): TGTGCACCGAGGACAAGCAATCAGCCCCAGCATTTT. Protein product: CAPRTSNQPQHF.

The gene calls are TRBV6-1 and TRBJ2-7, with D possibly being TRBD2 (6 bases). V dropped 8 bases and J dropped 1 base, with 15 bases sitting between them. The CDR3 is 14 amino acids. Germline assignment: CDR1 MNHNS and CDR2 SASEGT. For the CDR3, the DNA is TGTGCCAGCTCCGACGGTGGGGGGTCCTACGAGCAGTACTTC. Its translation is CASSDGGGSYEQYF.

The gene calls are TRBV19 and TRBJ1-2; the match to TRBD1 covers 8 bases. J gave up 2 bases and V 3 bases, and 8 bases lay outside the gene matches. The germline V gene has CDR1 LNHDA and CDR2 SQIVND (reference sequence). The CDR3 has 16 amino acids. Here the CDR3 DNA reads TGTGCCAGTAGTATGTCCCCTAGGACAGGGAACTATGGCTACACCTTC. Its protein is CASSMSPRTGNYGYTF.

The chain is built from TRBV5-4 and TRBJ1-5, with TRBD1 as a possible D gene (6 bases). Per germline, CDR1 SGHNT and CDR2 YYREEE (reference sequence). The CDR3 is made up of 13 amino acids. The V gene lost 0 bases and the J gene lost 7 bases, with 8 bases spanning the gap. The DNA for the CDR3 is TGTGCCAGCAGCTTGGCAGGGGACCAGCCCCAGCATTTT. It codes for CASSLAGDQPQHF.

V and J are TRBV30 and TRBJ2-2; 11 nucleotides agree with TRBD1. Germline assignment: CDR1 GTSNPN and CDR2 SVGIG (reference sequence). Trimming cost V 3 bases and J 4 bases; bases outside gene matches: 4. The CDR3 loop spans 15 amino acids. In DNA, the CDR3 is TGTGCCTGGAGGTCGGGACAGGGGGTCACCGGGGAGCTGTTTTTT. This encodes CAWRSGQGVTGELFF.

J is TRBJ2-5 and V is TRBV5-6; 11 positions match TRBD2. Germline V gene sequence: CDR1 SGHDT, CDR2 YYEEEE. Trimming removed 2 bases from V and 5 bases from J; junction bases left unmatched: 8. The CDR3 loop spans 16 amino acids. This chain's CDR3 is CASSLRSGRAGETQYF. CDR3 in DNA: TGTGCCAGCAGCTTACGTAGCGGGAGGGCCGGGGAGACCCAGTACTTC.

This clone has a single count. The V and J genes are TRBV30 and TRBJ2-5; possible D gene TRBD1, 6 bases. The J call is doubtful: the DNA matches TRBJ2-7 better. The CDR3 runs to 13 residues. CDR1 and CDR2 (germline): GTSNPN, SVGIG (reference sequence). In DNA, the CDR3 is TGTGCCTGGACAGGGACACACACCTACGAGCAGTACTTC. Its protein is CAWTGTHTYEQYF.

In regard to this clone: This likely traces to a read error, being one base from a far larger clone. The genes are TRBV5-4 and TRBJ1-2; D uncertain. The CDR3 contains 13 residues. Germline V lookup: CDR1 SGHNT, CDR2 YYREEE (reference sequence). The chain's CDR3 is CAGSLVTGYGYTF. DNA of the CDR3: TGTGCCGGCAGCTTGGTAACCGGCTATGGCTACACCTTC.

This chain uses TRBV15 with TRBJ2-1, with TRBD2 as a possible D gene (7 bases). Germline values: CDR1 LNHNV, CDR2 YYDKDF (reference sequence). The CDR3 is 15 residues long. V was pared by 1 base and J by 8 bases, with 15 bases between. CDR3 sequence (DNA): TGTGCCACCAGCAGAGGGGGAGGGGGTAGCGATGAGCAGTTCTTC. Translated, it gives CATSRGGGGSDEQFF.

The chain recombines TRBV7-6 with TRBJ2-2; TRBD1 is a possible D gene (5 bases). This CDR3 has 14 residues. V was trimmed by 6 bases and J by 1 base, leaving 9 bases between them. The germline V gene encodes CDR1 SGHVS and CDR2 FNYEAQ. The CDR3 sequence: CASSETGNTGELFF. The CDR3 DNA is TGTGCCAGCAGTGAAACAGGGAACACCGGGGAGCTGTTTTTT.

J is TRBJ1-4 and V is TRBV18; no clear D. CDR3 size: 12 residues. Germline CDR1 and CDR2: KGHSH and LQKENI. V lost 1 base and J 5 bases, leaving 2 bases between the germline ends. DNA for the CDR3: TGTGCCAGCTCACCACAGAATGAAAAACTGTTTTTT. The encoded protein is CASSPQNEKLFF. Drawing the rest from reference TRBV18 and TRBJ1-4, the complete variable domain is NAGVMQNPRHLVRRRGQEARLRCSPMKGHSHVYWYRQLPEEGLKFMVYLQKENIIDESGMPKERFSAEFPKEGPSILRIQQVVRGDSAAYFCASSPQNEKLFFGSGTQLSVL.

CDR3 nucleotides: TGCAGCGTTGATAGCGGGAATGAAAAACTGTTTTTT. Its protein product is CSVDSGNEKLFF. This chain uses TRBV29-1 with TRBJ1-4; D unresolved. The germline V gene encodes CDR1 SQVTM and CDR2 ANQGSEA. The CDR3 consists of 12 residues. V dropped 3 bases and J dropped 5 bases, with 7 bases sitting between them. The variable domain in full, with the rest retrieved from reference TRBV29-1 and TRBJ1-4, is SAVISQKPSRDICQRGTSLTIQCQVDSQVTMMFWYRQQPGQSLTLIATANQGSEATYESGFVIDKFPISRPNLTFSTLTVSNMSPEDSSIYLCSVDSGNEKLFFGSGTQLSVL.

The rearrangement links TRBV7-9 to TRBJ1-4; a weak D match, TRBD1 (5 bases). V lost 5 bases and J lost 8, with 18 bases in between. Germline CDR1 SEHNR, CDR2 FQNEAQ (reference sequence). This CDR3 has 15 residues. For the CDR3, the DNA is TGTGCCAGCAGCCCAGGTGGAGGGTGGGGCGAAAAACTGTTTTTT. Translating it yields CASSPGGGWGEKLFF.

The chain combines TRBV4-2 with TRBJ2-7, with TRBD2 matching over 11 bases. This CDR3 contains 16 residues. V gave up 2 bases and J gave up 1 base; unmatched junction bases: 4. The germline V gene has CDR1 LGHNA and CDR2 YNFKEQ. The DNA for the CDR3 is TGTGCCAGCAGCCAACAGGGACTAGCGGAGTCCTACGAGCAGTACTTC. Translated: CASSQQGLAESYEQYF.

The rearrangement joins TRBV28 to TRBJ1-2; D is ambiguous. The CDR3 extends over 14 amino acids. Trimming left V 7 bases short and J 4 bases short, with 16 bases between. Germline values: CDR1 MDHEN, CDR2 SYDVKM. In DNA form, the CDR3 reads TGTGCCAGCAATGCGCGGGTGGCACCCTATGGCTACACCTTC. It translates to CASNARVAPYGYTF.

The chain links TRBV11-2 to TRBJ1-5; D uncertain. Germline CDR1 is SGHAT and CDR2 is FQNNGV. The germline V and J ends were trimmed by 2 bases and 6 bases, with 5 bases remaining between them. CDR3 length equals 12 residues. For the CDR3, the DNA is TGTGCCAGCAGCTTAACGGGTCAGCCCCAGCATTTT. Its protein product is CASSLTGQPQHF.

V and J are TRBV5-8 and TRBJ1-2; 12 nucleotides match TRBD1. This CDR3 comprises 15 residues. V was clipped by 4 bases and J by 5 bases; unmatched bases: 6. Germline lookup yields CDR1 SGHTS and CDR2 YDEGEE. The CDR3 region is CASSQGQGAWYGYTF. In DNA form, the CDR3 reads TGTGCCAGCAGCCAGGGACAGGGGGCCTGGTATGGCTACACCTTC. Full variable domain (missing parts from reference TRBV5-8 and TRBJ1-2): EAGVTQSPTHLIKTRGQQATLRCSPISGHTSVYWYQQALGLGLQFLLWYDEGEERNRGNFPPRFSGRQFPNYSSELNVNALELEDSALYLCASSQGQGAWYGYTFGSGTRLTVV.

The table lists this clone with a few counts. The DNA for the CDR3 is TGTGCCTGGAGGGGGAATGGAGACACTGAAGCTTTCTTT. Translation gives CAWRGNGDTEAFF. The chain combines TRBV30 with TRBJ1-1, with D hard to call. V lost 3 bases and J lost 3, with 11 bases in between. Germline CDR1 and CDR2: GTSNPN and SVGIG (reference sequence). The CDR3 extends over 13 amino acids.

The chain joins TRBV19 to TRBJ1-4; the match to TRBD1 covers 8 bases. After removal of 10 bases from V and 6 bases from J, the junction contained 7 bases not matched to a gene. CDR1 is LNHDA, CDR2 SQIVND, per germline (reference sequence). This CDR3 comprises 13 residues. CDR3 nucleotides: TGTGCCACCCGGGACAGGTGGGATGAAAAACTGTTTTTT. It specifies CATRDRWDEKLFF.

The V and J genes are TRBV10-3 and TRBJ2-2; 8 bases line up with TRBD1. This CDR3 comprises 16 residues. The V gene's germline CDR1 is ENHRY and CDR2 SYGVKD. The trim removed 5 bases at V and 8 bases at J, leaving 13 bases unmatched. The CDR3 coding sequence is TGTGCCATCAGTTCCTACGACGGGACAGGTGGGGGGGAGCTGTTTTTT. Translation: CAISSYDGTGGGELFF.